This entry describes one T cell receptor (beta chain). Its target is unknown. The CDR3 is made up of 15 amino acids. CDR1 and CDR2 from the germline V gene are LNHDA and SQIVND (reference sequence). The V end was cut by 6 bases, the J end by 3 bases, with 16 bases between. This entry belongs to a study of cytomegalovirus exposure and HLA in healthy donors. General study points: DRB1 had the most TCR associations and HLA-C the fewest, a later analysis found, with rates varying by HLA locus.

13 Jbeta primers and 60 Vbeta primers were used for the PCR. This table comes from immunoSEQ multiplex PCR, and its TCRdb copy is limited to in-frame clones, with some not included. Of roughly 80,000 clones in the sample, around 84% were seen once. This rearrangement joins TRBV19 to TRBJ2-3; TRBD2 is a possible D gene (6 bases). The receptor comes from a woman in her forties or fifties in good health and CMV-seronegative. Sequencing used PBMCs. Here the CDR3 reads CASRPPGLPTDTQYF. For the CDR3, the DNA is TGTGCCAGTAGGCCCCCGGGACTCCCTACAGATACGCAGTATTTT.